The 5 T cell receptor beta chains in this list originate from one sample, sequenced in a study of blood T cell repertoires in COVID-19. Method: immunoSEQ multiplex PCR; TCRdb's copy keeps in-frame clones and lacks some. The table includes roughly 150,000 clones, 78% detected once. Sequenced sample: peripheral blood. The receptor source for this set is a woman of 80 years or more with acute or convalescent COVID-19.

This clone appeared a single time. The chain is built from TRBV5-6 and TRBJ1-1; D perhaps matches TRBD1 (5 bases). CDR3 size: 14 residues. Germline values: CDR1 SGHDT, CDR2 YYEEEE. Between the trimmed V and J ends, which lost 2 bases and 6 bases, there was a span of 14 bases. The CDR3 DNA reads TGTGCCAGCAGCTTCGGCAGGGTCGGGCCTGAAGCTTTCTTT. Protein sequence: CASSFGRVGPEAFF.

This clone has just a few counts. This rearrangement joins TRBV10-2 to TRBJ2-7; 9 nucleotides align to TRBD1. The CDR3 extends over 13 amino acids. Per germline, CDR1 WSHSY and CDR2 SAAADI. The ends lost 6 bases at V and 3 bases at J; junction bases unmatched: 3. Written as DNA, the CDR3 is TGCGCCAGCAGGAAGACAGGGGGCTACGAGCAGTACTTC. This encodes CASRKTGGYEQYF.

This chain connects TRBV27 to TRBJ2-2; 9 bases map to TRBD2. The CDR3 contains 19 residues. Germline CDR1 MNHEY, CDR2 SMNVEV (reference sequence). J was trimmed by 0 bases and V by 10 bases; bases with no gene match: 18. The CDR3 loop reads CANRRGSGGTFANTGELFF. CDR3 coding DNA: TGTGCCAACAGAAGAGGTAGCGGGGGCACGTTCGCGAACACCGGGGAGCTGTTTTTT.

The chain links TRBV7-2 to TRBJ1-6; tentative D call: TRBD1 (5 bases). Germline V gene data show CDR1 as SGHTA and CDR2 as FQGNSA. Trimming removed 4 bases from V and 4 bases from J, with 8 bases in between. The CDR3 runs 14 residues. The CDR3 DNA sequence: TGTGCCAGCAGCTCCAGACAGTATAATTCACCCCTCCACTTT. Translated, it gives CASSSRQYNSPLHF. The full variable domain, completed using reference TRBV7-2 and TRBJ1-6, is GAGVSQSPSNKVTEKGKDVELRCDPISGHTALYWYRQSLGQGLEFLIYFQGNSAPDKSGLPSDRFSAERTGGSVSTLTIQRTQQEDSAVYLCASSSRQYNSPLHFGNGTRLTVT.

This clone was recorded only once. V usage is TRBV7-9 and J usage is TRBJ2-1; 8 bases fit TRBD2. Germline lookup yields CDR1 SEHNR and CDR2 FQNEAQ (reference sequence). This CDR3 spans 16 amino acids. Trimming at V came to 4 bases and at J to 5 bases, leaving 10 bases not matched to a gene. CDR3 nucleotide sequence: TGTGCCAGCAGCTGGCCCGGGGGGGCGGGAGACAATGAGCAGTTCTTC. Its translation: CASSWPGGAGDNEQFF. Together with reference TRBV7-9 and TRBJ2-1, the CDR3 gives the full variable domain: DTGVSQNPRHKITKRGQNVTFRCDPISEHNRLYWYRQTLGQGPEFLTYFQNEAQLEKSRLLSDRFSAERPKGSFSTLEIQRTEQGDSAMYLCASSWPGGAGDNEQFFGPGTRLTVL.